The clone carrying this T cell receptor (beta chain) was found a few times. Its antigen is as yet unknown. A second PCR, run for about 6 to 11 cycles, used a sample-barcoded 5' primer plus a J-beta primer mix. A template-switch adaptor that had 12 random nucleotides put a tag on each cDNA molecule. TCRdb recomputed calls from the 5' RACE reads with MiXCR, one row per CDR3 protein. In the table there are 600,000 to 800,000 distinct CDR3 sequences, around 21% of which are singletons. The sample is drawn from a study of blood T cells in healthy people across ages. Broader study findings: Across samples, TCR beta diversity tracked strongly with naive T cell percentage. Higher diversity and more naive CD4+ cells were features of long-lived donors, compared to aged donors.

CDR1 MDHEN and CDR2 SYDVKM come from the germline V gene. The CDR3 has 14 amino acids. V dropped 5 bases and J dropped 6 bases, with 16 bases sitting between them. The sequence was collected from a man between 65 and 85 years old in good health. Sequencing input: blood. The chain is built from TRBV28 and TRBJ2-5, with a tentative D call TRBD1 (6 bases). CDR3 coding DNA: TGTGCCAGCAGTCTACCGACAGGCCTGAAGACCCAGTACTTC. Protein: CASSLPTGLKTQYF.